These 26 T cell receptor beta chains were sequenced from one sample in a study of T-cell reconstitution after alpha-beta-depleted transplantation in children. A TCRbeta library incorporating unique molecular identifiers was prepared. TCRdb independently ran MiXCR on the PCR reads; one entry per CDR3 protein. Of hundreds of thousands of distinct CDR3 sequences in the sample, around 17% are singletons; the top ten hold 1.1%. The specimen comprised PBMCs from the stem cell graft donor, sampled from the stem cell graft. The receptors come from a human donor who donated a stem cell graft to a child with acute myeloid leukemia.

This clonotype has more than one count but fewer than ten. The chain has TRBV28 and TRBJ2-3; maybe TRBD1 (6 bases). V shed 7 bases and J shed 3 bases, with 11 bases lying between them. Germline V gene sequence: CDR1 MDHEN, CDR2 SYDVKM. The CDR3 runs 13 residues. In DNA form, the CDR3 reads TGTGCCAGCAAGGGGGTCGGAACAGATACGCAGTATTTT. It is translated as CASKGVGTDTQYF.

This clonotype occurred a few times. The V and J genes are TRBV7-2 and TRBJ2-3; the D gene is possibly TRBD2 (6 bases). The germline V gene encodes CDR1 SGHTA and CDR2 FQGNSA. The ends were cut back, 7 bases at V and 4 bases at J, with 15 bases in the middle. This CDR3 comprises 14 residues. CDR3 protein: CASTRGGDPDTQYF. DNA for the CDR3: TGTGCCAGCACCCGAGGAGGGGACCCAGATACGCAGTATTTT.

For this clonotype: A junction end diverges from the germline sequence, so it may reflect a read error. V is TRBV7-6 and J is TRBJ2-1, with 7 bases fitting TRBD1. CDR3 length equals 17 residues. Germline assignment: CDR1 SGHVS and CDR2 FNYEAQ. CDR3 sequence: CAGSFRGGTGANNEQFF. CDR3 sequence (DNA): TGTGCCGGCAGCTTTCGGGGTGGAACAGGGGCCAACAATGAGCAGTTCTTC. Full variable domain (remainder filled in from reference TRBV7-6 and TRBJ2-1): GAGVSQSPRYKVTKRGQDVALRCDPISGHVSLYWYRQALGQGPEFLTYFNYEAQQDKSGLPNDRFSAERPEGSISTLTIQRTEQRDSAMYRCAGSFRGGTGANNEQFFGPGTRLTVL.

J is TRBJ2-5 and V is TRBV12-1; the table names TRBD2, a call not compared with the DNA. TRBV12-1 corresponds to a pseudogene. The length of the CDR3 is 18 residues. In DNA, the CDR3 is TGTGCCAGCAGGTTTCGCCGCCCCCTACTAGCGGGGGGAGAGACCCAGTACTTC. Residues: CASRFRRPLLAGGETQYF.

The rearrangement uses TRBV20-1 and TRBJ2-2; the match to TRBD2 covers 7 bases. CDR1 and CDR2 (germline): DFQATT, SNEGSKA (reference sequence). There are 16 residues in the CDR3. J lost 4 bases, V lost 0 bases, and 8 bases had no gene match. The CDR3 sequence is CSARDLSGVGTGELFF. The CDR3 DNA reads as TGCAGTGCTAGAGATCTCAGCGGGGTGGGCACCGGGGAGCTGTTTTTT.

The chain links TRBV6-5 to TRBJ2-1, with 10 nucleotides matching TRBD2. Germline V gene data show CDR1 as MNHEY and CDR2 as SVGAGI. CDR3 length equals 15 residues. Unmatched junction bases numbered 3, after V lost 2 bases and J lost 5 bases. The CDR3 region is CASSYGTSAHNEQFF. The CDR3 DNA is TGTGCCAGCAGTTACGGGACTAGCGCCCACAATGAGCAGTTCTTC.

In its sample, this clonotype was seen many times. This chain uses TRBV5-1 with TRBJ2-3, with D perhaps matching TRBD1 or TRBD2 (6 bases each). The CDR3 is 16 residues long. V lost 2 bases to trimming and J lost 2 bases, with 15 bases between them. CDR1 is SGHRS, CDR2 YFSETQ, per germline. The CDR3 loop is CASSFSTGTATDTQYF. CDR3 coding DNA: TGCGCCAGCAGCTTTAGTACAGGGACTGCCACAGATACGCAGTATTTT.

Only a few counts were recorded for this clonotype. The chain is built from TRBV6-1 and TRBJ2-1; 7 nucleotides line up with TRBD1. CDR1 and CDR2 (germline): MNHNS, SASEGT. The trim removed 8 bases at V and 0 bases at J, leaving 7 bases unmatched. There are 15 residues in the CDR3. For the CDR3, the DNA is TGTGCCAGCGGAAGGGACAGAGTCTCCTACAATGAGCAGTTCTTC. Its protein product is CASGRDRVSYNEQFF.

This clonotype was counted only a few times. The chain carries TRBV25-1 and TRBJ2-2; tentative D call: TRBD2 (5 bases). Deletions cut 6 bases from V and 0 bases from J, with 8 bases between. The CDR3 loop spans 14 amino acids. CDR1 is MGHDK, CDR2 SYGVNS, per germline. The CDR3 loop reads CASRERANTGELFF. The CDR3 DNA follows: TGTGCCAGCAGAGAGAGGGCGAACACCGGGGAGCTGTTTTTT.

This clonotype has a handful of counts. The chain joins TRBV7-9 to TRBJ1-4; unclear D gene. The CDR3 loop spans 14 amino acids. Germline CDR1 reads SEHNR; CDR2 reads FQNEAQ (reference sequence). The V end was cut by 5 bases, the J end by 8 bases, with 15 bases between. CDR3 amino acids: CASSVPLEDEKLFF. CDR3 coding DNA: TGTGCCAGCAGCGTGCCCCTGGAGGACGAAAAACTGTTTTTT.

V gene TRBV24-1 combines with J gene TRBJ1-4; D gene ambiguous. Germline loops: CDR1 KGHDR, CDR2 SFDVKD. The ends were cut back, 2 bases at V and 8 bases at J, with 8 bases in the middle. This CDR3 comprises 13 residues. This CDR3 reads CATSDWSREKLFF. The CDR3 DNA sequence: TGTGCCACCAGTGATTGGTCACGGGAAAAACTGTTTTTT.

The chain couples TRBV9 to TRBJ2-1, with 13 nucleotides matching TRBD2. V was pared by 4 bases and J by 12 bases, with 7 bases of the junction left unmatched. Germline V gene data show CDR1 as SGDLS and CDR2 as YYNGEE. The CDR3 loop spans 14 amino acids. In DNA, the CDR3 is TGTGCCAGCAGCCCGGGACTAGCGGGGTCCGGGCAGTTCTTC. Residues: CASSPGLAGSGQFF. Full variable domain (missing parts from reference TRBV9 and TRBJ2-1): DSGVTQTPKHLITATGQRVTLRCSPRSGDLSVYWYQQSLDQGLQFLIQYYNGEERAKGNILERFSAQQFPDLHSELNLSSLELGDSALYFCASSPGLAGSGQFFGPGTRLTVL.

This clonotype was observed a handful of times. The CDR3 nucleotides read TGCAGCGCAGACAGGGGAGGAGGCTACACCTTC. The encoded protein is CSADRGGGYTF. This chain uses TRBV29-1 with TRBJ1-2, with TRBD1 identical over 8 bases. The CDR3 has 11 amino acids. Germline trimming cut 7 bases from V and 8 bases from J; bases unmatched to any gene: 6. In germline, CDR1 is SQVTM, CDR2 ANQGSEA.

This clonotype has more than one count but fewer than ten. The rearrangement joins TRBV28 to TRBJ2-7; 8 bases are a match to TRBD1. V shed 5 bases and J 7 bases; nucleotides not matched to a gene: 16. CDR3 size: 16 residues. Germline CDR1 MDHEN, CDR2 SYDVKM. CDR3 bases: TGTGCCAGCAGTGACCCGAGACAGGGGAGGTATGGGGAGCAGTACGTC. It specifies CASSDPRQGRYGEQYV.

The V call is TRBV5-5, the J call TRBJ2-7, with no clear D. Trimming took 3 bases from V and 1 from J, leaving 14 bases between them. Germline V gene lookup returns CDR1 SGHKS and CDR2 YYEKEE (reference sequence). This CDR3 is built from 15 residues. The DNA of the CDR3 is TGTGCCAGCAGCTCTATAAGGGAAAAATCCTACGAGCAGTACGTC. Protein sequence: CASSSIREKSYEQYV.

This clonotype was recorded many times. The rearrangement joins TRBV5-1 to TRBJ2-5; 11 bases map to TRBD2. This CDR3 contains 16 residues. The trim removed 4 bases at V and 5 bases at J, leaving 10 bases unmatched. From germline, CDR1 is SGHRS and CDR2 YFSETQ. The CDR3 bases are TGCGCCAGCAGCCCTCTTGGACTAGCGGGTGGCGAGACCCAGTACTTC. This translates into CASSPLGLAGGETQYF. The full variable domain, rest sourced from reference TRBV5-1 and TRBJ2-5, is KAGVTQTPRYLIKTRGQQVTLSCSPISGHRSVSWYQQTPGQGLQFLFEYFSETQRNKGNFPGRFSGRQFSNSRSEMNVSTLELGDSALYLCASSPLGLAGGETQYFGPGTRLLVL.

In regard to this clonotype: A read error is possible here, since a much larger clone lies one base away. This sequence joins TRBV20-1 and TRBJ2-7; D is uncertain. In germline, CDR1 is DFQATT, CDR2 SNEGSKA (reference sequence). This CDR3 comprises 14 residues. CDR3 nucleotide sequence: TGCAGTGCTAGAGCCTCCCCCTCGGGCTACGAGCAGCACTTC. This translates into CSARASPSGYEQHF.

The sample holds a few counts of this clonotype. CDR3 protein: CAISDPTSGGPDTQYF. The DNA of the CDR3 is TGTGCCATCAGTGATCCGACTAGCGGGGGGCCGGATACGCAGTATTTT. The chain links TRBV10-3 to TRBJ2-3; 13 bases match TRBD2. This CDR3 spans 16 amino acids. V gave up 3 bases and J gave up 6 bases; unmatched junction bases: 6. In germline, CDR1 is ENHRY, CDR2 SYGVKD.

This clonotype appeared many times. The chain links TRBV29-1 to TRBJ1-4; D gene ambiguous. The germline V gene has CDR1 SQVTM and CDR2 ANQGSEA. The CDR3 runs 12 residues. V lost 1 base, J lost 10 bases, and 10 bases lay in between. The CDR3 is CSVEGSARKLFF. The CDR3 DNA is TGCAGCGTTGAAGGATCAGCCAGAAAACTGTTTTTT.

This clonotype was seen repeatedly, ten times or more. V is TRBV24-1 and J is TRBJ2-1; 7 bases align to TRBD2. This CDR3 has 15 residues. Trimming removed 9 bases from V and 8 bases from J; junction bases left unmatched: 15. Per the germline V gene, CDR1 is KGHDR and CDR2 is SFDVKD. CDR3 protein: CATSMVGGSWDEQFF. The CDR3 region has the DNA TGTGCCACCTCGATGGTGGGGGGGAGTTGGGATGAGCAGTTCTTC.

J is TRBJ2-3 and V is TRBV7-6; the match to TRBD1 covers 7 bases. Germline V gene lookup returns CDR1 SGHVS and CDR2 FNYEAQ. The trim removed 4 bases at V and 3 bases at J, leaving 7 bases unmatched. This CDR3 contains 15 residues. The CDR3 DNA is TGTGCCAGCAGCTCAACAGGGGCTCCAACAGATACGCAGTATTTT. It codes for CASSSTGAPTDTQYF.

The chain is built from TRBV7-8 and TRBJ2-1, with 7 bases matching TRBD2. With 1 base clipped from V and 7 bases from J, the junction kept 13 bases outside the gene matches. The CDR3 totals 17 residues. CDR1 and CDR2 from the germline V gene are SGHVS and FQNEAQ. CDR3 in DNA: TGTGCCAGCAGCTTAGTAAGCGGGGTCGGGGGTCGGAATGAGCAGTTCTTC. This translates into CASSLVSGVGGRNEQFF.

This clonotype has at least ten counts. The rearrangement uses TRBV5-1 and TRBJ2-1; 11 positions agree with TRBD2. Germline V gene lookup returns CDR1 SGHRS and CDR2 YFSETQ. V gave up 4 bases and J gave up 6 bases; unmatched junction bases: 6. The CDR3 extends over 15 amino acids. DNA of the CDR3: TGCGCCAGCAGCAGAACTAGCGGGGGCCGCAATGAGCAGTTCTTC. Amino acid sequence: CASSRTSGGRNEQFF. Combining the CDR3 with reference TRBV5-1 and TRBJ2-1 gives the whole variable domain KAGVTQTPRYLIKTRGQQVTLSCSPISGHRSVSWYQQTPGQGLQFLFEYFSETQRNKGNFPGRFSGRQFSNSRSEMNVSTLELGDSALYLCASSRTSGGRNEQFFGPGTRLTVL.

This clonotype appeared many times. CDR3 nucleotides: TGTGCCAGCAGCTTAATGGGGCGCCATAATGAGCAGTTCTTC. Protein product: CASSLMGRHNEQFF. The chain joins TRBV7-2 to TRBJ2-1; the D gene is possibly TRBD1 (5 bases). This CDR3 has 14 amino acids. The V gene's germline CDR1 is SGHTA and CDR2 FQGNSA. Deletions cut 2 bases from V and 7 bases from J, with 12 bases between.

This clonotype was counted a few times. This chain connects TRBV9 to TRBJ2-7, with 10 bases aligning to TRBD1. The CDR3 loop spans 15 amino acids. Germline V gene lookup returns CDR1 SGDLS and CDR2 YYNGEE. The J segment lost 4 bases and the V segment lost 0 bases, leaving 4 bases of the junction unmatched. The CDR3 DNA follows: TGTGCCAGCAGCGTAGAAGGGACAGGGGAGTACGAGCAGTACTTC. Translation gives CASSVEGTGEYEQYF.

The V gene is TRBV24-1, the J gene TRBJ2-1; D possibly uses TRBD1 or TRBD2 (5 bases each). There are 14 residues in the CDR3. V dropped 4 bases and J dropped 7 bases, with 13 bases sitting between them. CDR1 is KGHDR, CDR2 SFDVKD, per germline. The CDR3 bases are TGTGCCACCAGTGAATTGGGGGTACGGAATGAGCAGTTCTTC. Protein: CATSELGVRNEQFF.